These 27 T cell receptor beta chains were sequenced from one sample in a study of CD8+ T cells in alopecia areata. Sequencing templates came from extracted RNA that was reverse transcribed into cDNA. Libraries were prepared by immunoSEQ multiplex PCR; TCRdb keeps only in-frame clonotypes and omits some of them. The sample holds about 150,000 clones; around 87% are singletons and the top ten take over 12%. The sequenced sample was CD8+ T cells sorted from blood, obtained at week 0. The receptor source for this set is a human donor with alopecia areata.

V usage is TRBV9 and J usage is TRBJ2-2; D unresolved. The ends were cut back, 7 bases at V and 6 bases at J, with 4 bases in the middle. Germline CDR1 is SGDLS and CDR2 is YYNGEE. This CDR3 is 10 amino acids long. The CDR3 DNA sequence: TGTGCCAGCGGGGCCGGGGAGCTGTTTTTT. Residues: CASGAGELFF.

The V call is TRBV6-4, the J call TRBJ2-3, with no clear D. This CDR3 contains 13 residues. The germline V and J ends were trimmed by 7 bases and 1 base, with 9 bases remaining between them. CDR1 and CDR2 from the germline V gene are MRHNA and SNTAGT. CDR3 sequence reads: CASTRFGTDTQYF. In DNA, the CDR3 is TGTGCCAGCACCCGGTTCGGCACAGATACGCAGTATTTT.

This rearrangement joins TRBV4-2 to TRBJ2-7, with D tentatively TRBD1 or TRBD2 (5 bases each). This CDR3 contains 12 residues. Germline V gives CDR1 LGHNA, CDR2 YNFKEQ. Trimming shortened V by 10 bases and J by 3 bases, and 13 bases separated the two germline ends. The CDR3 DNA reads TGTGCCACCAACGAGGGGAACTACGAGCAGTACTTC. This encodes CATNEGNYEQYF.

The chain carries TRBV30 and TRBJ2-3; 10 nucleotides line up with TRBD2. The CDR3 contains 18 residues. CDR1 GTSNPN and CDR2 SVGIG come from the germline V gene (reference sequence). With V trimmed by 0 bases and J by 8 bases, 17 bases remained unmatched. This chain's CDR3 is CAWSVNFDTSGMGGTQYF. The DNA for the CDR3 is TGTGCCTGGAGTGTAAACTTCGACACTAGCGGGATGGGCGGTACGCAGTATTTT.

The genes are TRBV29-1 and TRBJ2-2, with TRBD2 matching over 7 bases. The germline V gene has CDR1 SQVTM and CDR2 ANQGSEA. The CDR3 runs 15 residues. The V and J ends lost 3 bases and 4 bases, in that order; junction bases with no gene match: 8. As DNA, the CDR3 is TGCAGCGTTGATGAGGCGGGAGTCGGCACCGGGGAGCTGTTTTTT. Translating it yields CSVDEAGVGTGELFF.

The DNA of the CDR3 is TGTGCCTGGAGTGACGGGAGGGGCCTCTTAGATGAGCAGTTCTTC. Its protein product is CAWSDGRGLLDEQFF. The chain links TRBV30 to TRBJ2-1, with 8 nucleotides matching TRBD2. Germline assignment: CDR1 GTSNPN and CDR2 SVGIG (reference sequence). The CDR3 is 15 amino acids. The V segment lost 1 base and the J segment 8 bases; nucleotides outside the gene matches: 10.

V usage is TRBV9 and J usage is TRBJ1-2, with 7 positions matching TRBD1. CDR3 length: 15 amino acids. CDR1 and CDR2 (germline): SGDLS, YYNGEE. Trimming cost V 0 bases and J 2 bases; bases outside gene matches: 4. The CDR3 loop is CASSVGDRVNYGYTF. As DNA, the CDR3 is TGTGCCAGCAGCGTAGGAGACAGGGTAAACTATGGCTACACCTTC.

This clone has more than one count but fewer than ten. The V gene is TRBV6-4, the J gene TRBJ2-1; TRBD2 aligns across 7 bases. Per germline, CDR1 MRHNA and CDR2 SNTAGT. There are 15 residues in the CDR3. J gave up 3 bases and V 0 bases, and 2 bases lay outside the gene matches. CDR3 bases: TGTGCCAGCAGTGACTCGAGCGGGAACTACAATGAGCAGTTCTTC. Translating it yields CASSDSSGNYNEQFF.

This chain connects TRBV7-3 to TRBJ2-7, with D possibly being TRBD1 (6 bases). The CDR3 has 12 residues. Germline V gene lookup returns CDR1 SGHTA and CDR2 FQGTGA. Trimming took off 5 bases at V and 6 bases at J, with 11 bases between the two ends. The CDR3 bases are TGTGCCAGCAGCCCGACAGGCGGCGAGCAGTACTTC. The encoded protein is CASSPTGGEQYF.

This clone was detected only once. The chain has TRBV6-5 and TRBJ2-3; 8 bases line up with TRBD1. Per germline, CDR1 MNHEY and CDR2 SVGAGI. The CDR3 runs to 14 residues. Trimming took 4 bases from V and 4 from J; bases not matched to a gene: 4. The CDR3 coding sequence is TGTGCCAGCAGTTTCAGGGGGCTCGCAGATACGCAGTATTTT. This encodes CASSFRGLADTQYF.

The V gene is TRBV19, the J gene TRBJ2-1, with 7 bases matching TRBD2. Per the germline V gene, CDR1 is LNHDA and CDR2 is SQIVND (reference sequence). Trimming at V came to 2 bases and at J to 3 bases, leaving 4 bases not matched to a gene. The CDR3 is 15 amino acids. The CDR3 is CASSISLADYNEQFF. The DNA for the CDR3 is TGTGCCAGTAGTATAAGCCTAGCGGACTACAATGAGCAGTTCTTC.

CDR3 DNA sequence: TGTGCCAGCAGCTCACTCCTCAGGGGCGAACATATGAACACTGAAGCTTTCTTT. Encoded protein: CASSSLLRGEHMNTEAFF. The V and J genes are TRBV13 and TRBJ1-1; tentative D call: TRBD1 (6 bases). There are 18 residues in the CDR3. V shed 4 bases and J shed 0 bases, with 21 bases lying between them. The germline V gene has CDR1 PRHDT and CDR2 FYEKMQ (reference sequence).

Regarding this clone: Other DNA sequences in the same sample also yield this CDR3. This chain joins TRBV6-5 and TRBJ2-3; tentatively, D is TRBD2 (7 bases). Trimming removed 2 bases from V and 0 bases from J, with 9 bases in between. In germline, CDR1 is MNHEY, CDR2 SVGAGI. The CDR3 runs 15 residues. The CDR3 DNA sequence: TGTGCCAGCAGTTACGGGGGGGCTAGCACAGATACGCAGTATTTT. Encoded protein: CASSYGGASTDTQYF.

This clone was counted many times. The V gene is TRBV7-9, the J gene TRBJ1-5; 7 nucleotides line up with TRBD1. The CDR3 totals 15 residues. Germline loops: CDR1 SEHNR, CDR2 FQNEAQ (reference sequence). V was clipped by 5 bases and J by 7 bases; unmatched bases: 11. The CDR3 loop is CASSAEGQAGQPQHF. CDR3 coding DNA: TGTGCCAGCAGCGCCGAAGGACAGGCGGGGCAGCCCCAGCATTTT.

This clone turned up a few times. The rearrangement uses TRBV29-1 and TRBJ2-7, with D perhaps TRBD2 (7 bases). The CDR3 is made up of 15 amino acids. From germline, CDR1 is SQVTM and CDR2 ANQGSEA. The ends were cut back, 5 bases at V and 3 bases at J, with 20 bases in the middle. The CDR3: CSVSSEGGDLYEQYF. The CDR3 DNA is TGCAGCGTTTCGTCGGAGGGGGGGGACCTCTACGAGCAGTACTTC.

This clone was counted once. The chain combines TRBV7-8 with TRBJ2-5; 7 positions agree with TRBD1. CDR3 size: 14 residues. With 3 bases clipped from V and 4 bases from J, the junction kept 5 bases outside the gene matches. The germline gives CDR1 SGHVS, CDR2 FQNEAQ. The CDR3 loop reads CASSFRQGRETQYF. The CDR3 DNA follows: TGTGCCAGCAGCTTCAGACAGGGTCGAGAGACCCAGTACTTC.

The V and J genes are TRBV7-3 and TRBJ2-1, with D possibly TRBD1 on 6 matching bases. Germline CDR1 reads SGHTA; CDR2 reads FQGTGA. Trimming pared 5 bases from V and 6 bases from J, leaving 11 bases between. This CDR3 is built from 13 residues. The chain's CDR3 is CASSVDSVNEQFF. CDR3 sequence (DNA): TGTGCCAGCAGCGTGGACAGTGTCAATGAGCAGTTCTTC.

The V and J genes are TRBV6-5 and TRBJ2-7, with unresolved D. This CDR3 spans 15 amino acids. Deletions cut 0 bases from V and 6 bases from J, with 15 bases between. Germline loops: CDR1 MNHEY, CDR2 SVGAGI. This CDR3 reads CASSYSSPSSSEQYF. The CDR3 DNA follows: TGTGCCAGCAGTTACTCGAGTCCATCCTCGAGCGAGCAGTACTTC.

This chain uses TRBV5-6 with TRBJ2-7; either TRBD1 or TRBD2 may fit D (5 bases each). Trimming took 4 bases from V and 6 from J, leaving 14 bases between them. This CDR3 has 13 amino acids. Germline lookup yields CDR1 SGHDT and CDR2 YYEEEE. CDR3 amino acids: CASSPGGGPEQYF. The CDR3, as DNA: TGTGCCAGCAGCCCCGGTGGGGGACCCGAGCAGTACTTC.

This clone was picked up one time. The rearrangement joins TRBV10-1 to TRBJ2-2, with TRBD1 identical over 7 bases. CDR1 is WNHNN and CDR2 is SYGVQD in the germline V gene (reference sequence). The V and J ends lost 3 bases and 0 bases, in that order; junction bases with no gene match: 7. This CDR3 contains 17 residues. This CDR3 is CASSETSRGPNTGELFF. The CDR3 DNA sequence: TGCGCCAGCAGTGAAACGAGTAGGGGGCCGAACACCGGGGAGCTGTTTTTT.

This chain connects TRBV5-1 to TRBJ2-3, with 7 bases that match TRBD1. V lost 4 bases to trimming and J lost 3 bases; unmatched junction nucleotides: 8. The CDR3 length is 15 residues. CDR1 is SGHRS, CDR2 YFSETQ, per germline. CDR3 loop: CASSTGQTGTDTQYF. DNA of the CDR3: TGCGCCAGCAGCACGGGACAGACTGGTACAGATACGCAGTATTTT.

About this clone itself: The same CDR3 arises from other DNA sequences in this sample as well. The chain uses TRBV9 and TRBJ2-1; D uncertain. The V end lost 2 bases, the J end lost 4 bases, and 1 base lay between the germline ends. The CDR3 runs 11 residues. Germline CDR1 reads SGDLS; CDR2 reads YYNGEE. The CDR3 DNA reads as TGTGCCAGCAGCGTTTACAATGAGCAGTTCTTC. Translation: CASSVYNEQFF.

CDR3 loop: CSVGTGGTINYGYTF. Written as DNA, the CDR3 is TGCAGCGTTGGGACAGGGGGGACTATTAACTATGGCTACACCTTC. V gene TRBV29-1 combines with J gene TRBJ1-2, with 10 bases that match TRBD1. The CDR3 has 15 residues. Germline CDR1 is SQVTM and CDR2 is ANQGSEA. V trimming: 4 bases; J trimming: 1 base; junction bases outside the gene matches: 6.

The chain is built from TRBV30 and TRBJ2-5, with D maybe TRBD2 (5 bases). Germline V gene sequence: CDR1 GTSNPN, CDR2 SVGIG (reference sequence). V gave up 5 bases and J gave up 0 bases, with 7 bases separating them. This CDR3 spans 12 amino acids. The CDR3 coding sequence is TGTGCCTGGGACTACCACCAAGAGACCCAGTACTTC. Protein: CAWDYHQETQYF. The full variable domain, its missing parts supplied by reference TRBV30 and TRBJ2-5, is SQTIHQWPATLVQPVGSPLSLECTVEGTSNPNLYWYRQAAGRGLQLLFYSVGIGQISSEVPQNLSASRPQDRQFILSSKKLLLSDSGFYLCAWDYHQETQYFGPGTRLLVL.

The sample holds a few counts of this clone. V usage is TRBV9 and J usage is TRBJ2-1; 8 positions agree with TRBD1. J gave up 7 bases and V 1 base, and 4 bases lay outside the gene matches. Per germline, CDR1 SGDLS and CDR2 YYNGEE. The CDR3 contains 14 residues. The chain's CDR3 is CASSVQGAENEQFF. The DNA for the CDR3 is TGTGCCAGCAGCGTACAGGGGGCTGAAAATGAGCAGTTCTTC.

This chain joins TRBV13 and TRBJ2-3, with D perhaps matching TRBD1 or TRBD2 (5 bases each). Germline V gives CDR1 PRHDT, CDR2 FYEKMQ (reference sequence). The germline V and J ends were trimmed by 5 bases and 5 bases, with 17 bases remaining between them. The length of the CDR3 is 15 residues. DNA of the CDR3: TGTGCCAGCAGCCCCCGGGACCAACCAGGAGATACGCAGTATTTT. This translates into CASSPRDQPGDTQYF.

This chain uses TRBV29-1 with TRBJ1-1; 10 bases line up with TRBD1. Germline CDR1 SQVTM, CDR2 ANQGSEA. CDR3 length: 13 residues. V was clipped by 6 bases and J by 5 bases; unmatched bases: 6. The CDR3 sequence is CSVQTGGLTEAFF. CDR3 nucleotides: TGCAGCGTCCAGACAGGGGGCCTAACTGAAGCTTTCTTT.